The clone carrying this T cell receptor (beta chain) was observed a handful of times. Its antigen is undetermined. The study ran its PCR with 60 Vbeta and 13 Jbeta primers. TCRdb's copy holds only in-frame clones and misses some; the assay was immunoSEQ multiplex PCR. The table shows 150,000 to 170,000 clones, with around 80% occurring only once. This specimen comes from a study of cytomegalovirus exposure and HLA in healthy donors. Study findings and constraints: Presence/absence analyses supposed approximately even sequencing depth among donors.

CDR3 length: 16 amino acids. The V and J ends lost 7 bases and 5 bases respectively, with 23 bases between them. Germline V lookup: CDR1 MDHEN, CDR2 SYDVKM. The V and J genes are TRBV28 and TRBJ2-5, with D possibly TRBD2 on 5 matching bases. The TCR originated in a man in his thirties or forties in good health and CMV-seropositive. The source material was PBMCs. CDR3 bases: TGTGCCAGCATGACCGGAGGCGCCACCCGTGGGGAGACCCAGTACTTC. Translating it yields CASMTGGATRGETQYF.